Below, 8 T cell receptor beta chains from the same sample are listed, as sequenced in a study of long-term antiretroviral therapy in people with HIV. Version v3.0 of the immunoSEQ assay ran at survey level. TCRdb's copy holds only in-frame clones and misses some; the assay was immunoSEQ multiplex PCR. The sample shows around 20,000 clones, around four fifths of them seen only once. The starting material was unsorted PBMCs, obtained 0.5 years after starting antiretroviral therapy. These receptors originate from a man aged 18 to 29 with HIV.

The J gene is TRBJ2-4, the V gene TRBV6-4; the D is unclear. The germline CDR1 and CDR2 sequences are MRHNA and SNTAGT. The CDR3 totals 13 residues. V was clipped by 8 bases and J by 1 base, with 9 bases between them. The CDR3, as DNA: TGTGCCAGCCTTCACGGGGCCAAAAACATTCAGTACTTC. It is translated as CASLHGAKNIQYF.

The chain carries TRBV19 and TRBJ1-4; 7 bases line up with TRBD1. The CDR3 has 15 amino acids. Germline CDR1 LNHDA, CDR2 SQIVND (reference sequence). J was trimmed by 7 bases and V by 3 bases; bases with no gene match: 8. CDR3 sequence (DNA): TGTGCCAGTAGTATCAAGGGGACAGAAGTTGAAAAACTGTTTTTT. It translates to CASSIKGTEVEKLFF.

The rearrangement uses TRBV30 and TRBJ1-2, with D tentatively TRBD1 (5 bases). V lost 3 bases to trimming and J lost 8 bases, with 25 bases between them. The CDR3 consists of 16 residues. CDR1 is GTSNPN and CDR2 is SVGIG in the germline V gene (reference sequence). CDR3 sequence reads: CAWSEGSMLTGEGYTF. As DNA, the CDR3 is TGTGCCTGGAGCGAGGGCTCTATGCTAACGGGGGAGGGCTACACCTTC.

This sequence joins TRBV5-6 and TRBJ1-2; TRBD1 is a possible D gene (6 bases). Germline V CDR1 and CDR2: SGHDT, YYEEEE. The CDR3 consists of 15 residues. V dropped 6 bases and J dropped 0 bases, with 15 bases sitting between them. The chain's CDR3 is CASTLGGQPNYGYTF. The CDR3 DNA is TGTGCCAGCACCCTCGGGGGGCAACCTAACTATGGCTACACCTTC.

The V and J genes are TRBV4-3 and TRBJ1-1; D is unclear. This CDR3 is built from 15 residues. The V gene's germline CDR1 is LGHNA and CDR2 YSLEER. V was pared by 0 bases and J by 3 bases, with 11 bases between. CDR3 DNA sequence: TGCGCCAGCAGCCAAGACCGCGGGTGGTACACTGAAGCTTTCTTT. Residues: CASSQDRGWYTEAFF.

This rearrangement joins TRBV10-3 to TRBJ2-3, with TRBD1 identical over 8 bases. Germline-derived CDR1 and CDR2 are ENHRY and SYGVKD. Trimming cost V 5 bases and J 0 bases; bases outside gene matches: 4. The CDR3 is 15 residues long. In DNA form, the CDR3 reads TGTGCCATCAGTTCGGACAGGGCGAGCACAGATACGCAGTATTTT. Translated, it gives CAISSDRASTDTQYF.

The chain recombines TRBV4-2 with TRBJ2-7; 11 bases line up with TRBD2. J gave up 2 bases and V 3 bases, and 6 bases lay outside the gene matches. Germline V gene sequence: CDR1 LGHNA, CDR2 YNFKEQ. This CDR3 spans 16 amino acids. The CDR3 loop is CASSQSTSGATYEQYF. As DNA, the CDR3 is TGTGCCAGCAGCCAGTCGACTAGCGGGGCCACCTACGAGCAGTACTTC.

This chain connects TRBV18 to TRBJ2-7, with no clear D. The CDR3 length is 11 residues. Germline lookup yields CDR1 KGHSH and CDR2 LQKENI. V gave up 6 bases and J gave up 4 bases, with 7 bases separating them. The CDR3 loop reads CASSHEYEQYF. CDR3 DNA sequence: TGTGCCAGCTCTCACGAATACGAGCAGTACTTC.